This T cell receptor beta chain was sequenced during a study of neurological immune-mediated disorders. The cDNA was synthesized by 5'RACE incorporating 10-nucleotide random UMIs. In TCRdb, the 5' RACE reads were re-called with MiXCR into one record per CDR3 protein. The sample has tens of thousands of distinct CDR3 sequences, under 3.5% seen once. This clonotype was counted at least ten times. Its antigen is not identified. The length of the CDR3 is 16 residues. V lost 2 bases, J lost 9 bases, and 17 bases lay in between. From germline, CDR1 is LGHDT and CDR2 YNNKEL (reference sequence). Findings and caveats of the study: Falling below healthy controls, multiple sclerosis showed the least TCR clonal expansion, while HTLV-1-associated myelopathy showed the most. Repertoires from 18 of 34 multiple sclerosis patients grouped phylogenetically into a related-CDR3 cluster, suggesting a possible signature.

The chain has TRBV3-1 and TRBJ1-6, with D possibly being TRBD1 (6 bases). This TCR derives from a woman between 50 and 59 years old with multiple sclerosis. The sequencing input was PBMCs. This CDR3 is CASSQRPAQGSSPLHF. CDR3 bases: TGTGCCAGCAGCCAACGTCCGGCACAGGGCAGTTCACCCCTCCACTTT.